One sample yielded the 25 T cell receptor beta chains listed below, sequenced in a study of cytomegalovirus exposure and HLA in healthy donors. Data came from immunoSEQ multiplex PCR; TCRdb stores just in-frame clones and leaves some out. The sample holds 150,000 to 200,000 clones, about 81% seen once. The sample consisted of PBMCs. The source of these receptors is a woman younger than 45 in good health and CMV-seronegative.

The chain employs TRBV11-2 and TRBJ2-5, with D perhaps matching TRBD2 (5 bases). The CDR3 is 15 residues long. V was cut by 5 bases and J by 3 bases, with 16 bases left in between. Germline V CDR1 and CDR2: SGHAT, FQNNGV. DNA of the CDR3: TGTGCCAGCAGCCCTAGCCGGGGAATCGAAGAGACCCAGTACTTC. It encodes CASSPSRGIEETQYF.

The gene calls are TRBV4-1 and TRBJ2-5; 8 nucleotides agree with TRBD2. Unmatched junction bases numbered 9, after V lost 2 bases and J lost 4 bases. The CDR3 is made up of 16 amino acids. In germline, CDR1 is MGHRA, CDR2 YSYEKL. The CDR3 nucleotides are TGCGCCAGCAGCCAATTAGCGGGACTTTTGGGAGAGACCCAGTACTTC. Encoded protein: CASSQLAGLLGETQYF.

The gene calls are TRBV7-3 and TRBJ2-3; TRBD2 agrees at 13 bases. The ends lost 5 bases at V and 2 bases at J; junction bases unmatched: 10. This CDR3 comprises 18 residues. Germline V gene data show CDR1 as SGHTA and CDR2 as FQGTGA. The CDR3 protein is CASSDPTSGGHITDTQYF. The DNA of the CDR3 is TGTGCCAGCAGCGACCCGACTAGCGGGGGGCATATCACAGATACGCAGTATTTT. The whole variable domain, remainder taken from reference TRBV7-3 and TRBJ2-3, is GAGVSQTPSNKVTEKGKYVELRCDPISGHTALYWYRQSLGQGPEFLIYFQGTGAADDSGLPNDRFFAVRPEGSVSTLKIQRTERGDSAVYLCASSDPTSGGHITDTQYFGPGTRLTVL.

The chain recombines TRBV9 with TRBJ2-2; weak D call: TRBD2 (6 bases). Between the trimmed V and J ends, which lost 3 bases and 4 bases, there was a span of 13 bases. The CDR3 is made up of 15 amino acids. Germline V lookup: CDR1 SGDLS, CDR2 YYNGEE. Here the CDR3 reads CASSDGPGSTGELFF. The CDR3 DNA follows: TGTGCCAGCAGCGACGGACCCGGGAGCACCGGGGAGCTGTTTTTT.

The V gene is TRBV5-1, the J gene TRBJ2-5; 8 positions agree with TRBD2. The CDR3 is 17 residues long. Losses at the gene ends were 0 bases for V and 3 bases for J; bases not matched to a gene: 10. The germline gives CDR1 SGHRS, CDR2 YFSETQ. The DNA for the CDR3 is TGCGCCAGCAGCTTGGTTCGGCGGGGGGACATGGAAGAGACCCAGTACTTC. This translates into CASSLVRRGDMEETQYF.

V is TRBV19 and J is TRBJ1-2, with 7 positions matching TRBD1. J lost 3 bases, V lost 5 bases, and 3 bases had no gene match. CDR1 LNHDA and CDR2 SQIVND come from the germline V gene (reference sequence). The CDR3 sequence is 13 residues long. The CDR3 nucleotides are TGTGCCAGTAGTTCCGGGACAGACTATGGCTACACCTTC. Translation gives CASSSGTDYGYTF. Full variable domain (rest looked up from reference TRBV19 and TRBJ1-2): DGGITQSPKYLFRKEGQNVTLSCEQNLNHDAMYWYRQDPGQGLRLIYYSQIVNDFQKGDIAEGYSVSREKKESFPLTVTSAQKNPTAFYLCASSSGTDYGYTFGSGTRLTVV.

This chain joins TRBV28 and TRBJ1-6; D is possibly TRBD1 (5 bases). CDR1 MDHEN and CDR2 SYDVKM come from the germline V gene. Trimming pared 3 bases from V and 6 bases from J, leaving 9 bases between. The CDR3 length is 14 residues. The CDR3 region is CASSFRDRNSPLHF. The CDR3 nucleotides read TGTGCCAGCAGTTTCAGGGATCGTAATTCACCCCTCCACTTT.

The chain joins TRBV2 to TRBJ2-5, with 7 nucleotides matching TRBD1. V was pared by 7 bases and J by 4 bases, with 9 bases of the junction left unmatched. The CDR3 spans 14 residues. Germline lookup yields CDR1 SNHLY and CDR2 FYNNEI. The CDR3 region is CASNGQARGETQYF. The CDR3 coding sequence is TGTGCCAGCAACGGACAGGCTCGAGGAGAGACCCAGTACTTC.

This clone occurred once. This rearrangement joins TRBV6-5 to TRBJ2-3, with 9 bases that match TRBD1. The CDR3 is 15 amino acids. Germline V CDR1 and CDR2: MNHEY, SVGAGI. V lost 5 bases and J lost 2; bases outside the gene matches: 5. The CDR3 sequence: CASSKGDRVTDTQYF. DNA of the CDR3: TGTGCCAGCAGTAAAGGGGACAGGGTCACAGATACGCAGTATTTT.

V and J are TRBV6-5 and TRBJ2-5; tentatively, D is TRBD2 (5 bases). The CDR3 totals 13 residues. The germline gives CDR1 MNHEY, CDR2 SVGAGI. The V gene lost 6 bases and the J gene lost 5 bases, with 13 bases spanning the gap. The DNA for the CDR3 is TGTGCCAGCAGGCGGTCGGACTCGGAGACCCAGTACTTC. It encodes CASRRSDSETQYF.

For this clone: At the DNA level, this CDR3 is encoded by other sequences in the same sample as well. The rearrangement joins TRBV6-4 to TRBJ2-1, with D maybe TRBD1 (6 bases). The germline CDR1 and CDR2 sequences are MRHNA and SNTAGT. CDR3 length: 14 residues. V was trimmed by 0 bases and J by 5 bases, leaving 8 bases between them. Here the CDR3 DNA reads TGTGCCAGCAGTGACTCAGGGGGACACAATGAGCAGTTCTTC. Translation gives CASSDSGGHNEQFF.

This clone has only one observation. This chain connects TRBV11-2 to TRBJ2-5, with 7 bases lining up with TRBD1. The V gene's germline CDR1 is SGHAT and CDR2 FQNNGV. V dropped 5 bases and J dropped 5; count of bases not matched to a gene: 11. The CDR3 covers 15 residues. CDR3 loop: CASSPRFIQGETQYF. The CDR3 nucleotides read TGTGCCAGCAGCCCCCGATTTATACAGGGGGAGACCCAGTACTTC.

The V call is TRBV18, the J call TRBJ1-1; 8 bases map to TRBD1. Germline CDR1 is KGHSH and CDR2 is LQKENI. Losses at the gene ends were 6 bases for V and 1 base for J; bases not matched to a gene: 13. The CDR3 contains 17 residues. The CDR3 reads CASSLLILGQENTEAFF. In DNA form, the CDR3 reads TGTGCCAGCTCCCTTCTTATCTTGGGACAGGAGAACACTGAAGCTTTCTTT.

CDR3: CASSELQGGSGYTF. Here the CDR3 DNA reads TGTGCCAGCAGCGAATTACAGGGGGGCAGTGGCTACACCTTC. This chain connects TRBV5-4 to TRBJ1-2, with 8 bases aligning to TRBD1. The CDR3 totals 14 residues. Trimming cost V 4 bases and J 7 bases; bases outside gene matches: 9. The V gene's germline CDR1 is SGHNT and CDR2 YYREEE (reference sequence). The whole variable domain, filled in from reference TRBV5-4 and TRBJ1-2, reads ETGVTQSPTHLIKTRGQQVTLRCSSQSGHNTVSWYQQALGQGPQFIFQYYREEENGRGNFPPRFSGLQFPNYSSELNVNALELDDSALYLCASSELQGGSGYTFGSGTRLTVV.

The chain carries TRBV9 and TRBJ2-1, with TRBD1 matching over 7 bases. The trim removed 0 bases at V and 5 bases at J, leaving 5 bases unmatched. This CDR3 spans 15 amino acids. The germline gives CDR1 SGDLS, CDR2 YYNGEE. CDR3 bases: TGTGCCAGCAGCGTAGTACCAGGGGGTCACAATGAGCAGTTCTTC. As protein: CASSVVPGGHNEQFF.

Here the CDR3 reads CAVAQGIVDTGELFF. Here the CDR3 DNA reads TGTGCCGTAGCCCAGGGCATCGTAGACACCGGGGAGCTGTTTTTT. The genes are TRBV19 and TRBJ2-2; D might be TRBD1 (5 bases). V was shortened by 11 bases and J by 3 bases, with 19 bases between the two germline ends. From germline, CDR1 is LNHDA and CDR2 SQIVND (reference sequence). The CDR3 consists of 15 residues.

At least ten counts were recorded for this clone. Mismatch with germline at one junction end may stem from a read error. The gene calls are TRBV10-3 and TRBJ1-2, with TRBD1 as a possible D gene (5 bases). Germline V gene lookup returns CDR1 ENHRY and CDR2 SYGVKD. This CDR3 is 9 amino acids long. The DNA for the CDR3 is TGTGCCACAGGGCCGCGGATTGCTTTC. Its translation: CATGPRIAF.

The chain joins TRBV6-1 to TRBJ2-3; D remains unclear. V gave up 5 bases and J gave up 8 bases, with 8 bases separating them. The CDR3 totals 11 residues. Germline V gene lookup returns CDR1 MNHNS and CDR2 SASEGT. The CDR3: CASSPLGTQYF. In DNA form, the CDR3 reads TGTGCCAGCAGTCCCCTCGGTACGCAGTATTTT.

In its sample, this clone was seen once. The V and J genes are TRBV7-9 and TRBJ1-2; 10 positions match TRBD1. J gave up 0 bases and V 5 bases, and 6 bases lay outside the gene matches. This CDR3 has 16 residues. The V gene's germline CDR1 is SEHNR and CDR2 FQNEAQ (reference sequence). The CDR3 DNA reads TGTGCCAGCAGCAAGGCGGGACAGGGGTCTAACTATGGCTACACCTTC. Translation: CASSKAGQGSNYGYTF.

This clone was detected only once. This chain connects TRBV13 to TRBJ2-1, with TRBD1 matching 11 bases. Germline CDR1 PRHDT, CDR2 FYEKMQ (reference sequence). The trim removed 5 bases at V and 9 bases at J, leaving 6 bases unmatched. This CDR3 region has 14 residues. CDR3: CASSPGQGAGEQFF. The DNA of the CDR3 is TGTGCCAGCAGCCCCGGACAGGGGGCAGGTGAGCAGTTCTTC.

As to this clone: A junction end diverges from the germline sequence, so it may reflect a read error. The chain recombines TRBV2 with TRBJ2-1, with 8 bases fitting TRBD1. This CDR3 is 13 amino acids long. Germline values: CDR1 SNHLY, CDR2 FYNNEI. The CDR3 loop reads CATGQGEYSEQFF. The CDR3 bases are TGTGCCACCGGACAGGGAGAATACAGTGAGCAGTTCTTC. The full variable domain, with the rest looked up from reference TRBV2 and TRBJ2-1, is EPEVTQTPSHQVTQMGQEVILRCVPISNHLYFYWYRQILGQKVEFLVSFYNNEISEKSEIFDDQFSVERPDGSNFTLKIRSTKLEDSAMYFCATGQGEYSEQFFGPGTRLTVL.

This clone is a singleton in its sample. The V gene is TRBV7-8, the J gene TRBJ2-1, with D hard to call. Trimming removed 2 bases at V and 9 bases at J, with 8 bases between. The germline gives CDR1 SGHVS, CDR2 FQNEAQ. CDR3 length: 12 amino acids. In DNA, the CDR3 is TGTGCCAGCAGCTTAAGCGTTGTTGAGCAGTTCTTC. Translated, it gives CASSLSVVEQFF.

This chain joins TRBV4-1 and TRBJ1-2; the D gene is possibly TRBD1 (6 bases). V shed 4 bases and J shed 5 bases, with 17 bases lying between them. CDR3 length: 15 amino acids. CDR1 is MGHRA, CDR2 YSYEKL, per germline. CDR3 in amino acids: CASSPERGGFYGYTF. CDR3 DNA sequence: TGCGCCAGCAGCCCGGAGAGGGGGGGTTTTTATGGCTACACCTTC.

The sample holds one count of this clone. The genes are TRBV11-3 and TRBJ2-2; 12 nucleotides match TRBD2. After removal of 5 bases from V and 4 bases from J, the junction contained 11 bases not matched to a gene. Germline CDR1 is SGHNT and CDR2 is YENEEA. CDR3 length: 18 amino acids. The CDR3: CASSNPSGRALSTGELFF. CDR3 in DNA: TGTGCCAGCAGCAACCCTAGCGGGAGGGCCCTCAGCACCGGGGAGCTGTTTTTT.

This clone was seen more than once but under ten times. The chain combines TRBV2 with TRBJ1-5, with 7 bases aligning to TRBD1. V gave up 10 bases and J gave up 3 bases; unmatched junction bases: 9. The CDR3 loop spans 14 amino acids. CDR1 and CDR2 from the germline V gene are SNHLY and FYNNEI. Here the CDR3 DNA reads TGTGCCACCACGGAGGGACAGACCAATCAGCCCCAGCATTTT. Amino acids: CATTEGQTNQPQHF.